This TCR beta chain originates from a study of T-cell memory formation after mild COVID-19. Whole-study results and caveats: Day 15 to 85 contracting clones showed balanced CD4/CD8; day 15 to 37 expanders favored CD4+. Mainly in CM and EM were contracting CD4+ clones; CD8+ were in EMRA.

This clonotype occurred many times. Its antigen is currently unknown. Per germline, CDR1 MDHEN and CDR2 SYDVKM. V dropped 9 bases and J dropped 2 bases, with 17 bases sitting between them. The CDR3 loop spans 14 amino acids. One entry per CDR3 protein results from TCRdb running MiXCR on the 5' RACE reads. The sample lists about 430,000 distinct CDR3 sequences; around 24% were seen once. The sequencing sample was made of PBMCs or a T cell subset sorted from them (not recorded which). The clonotype comes from an adult woman who had mild COVID-19 (a few samples of this study predate the infection). Cell type and time point are not known. This rearrangement joins TRBV28 to TRBJ2-7, with D perhaps matching TRBD1 (6 bases). DNA of the CDR3: TGTGCCAGTAGAGCCACAGGGATTACCTACGAGCAGTACTTC. This gives the protein CASRATGITYEQYF.